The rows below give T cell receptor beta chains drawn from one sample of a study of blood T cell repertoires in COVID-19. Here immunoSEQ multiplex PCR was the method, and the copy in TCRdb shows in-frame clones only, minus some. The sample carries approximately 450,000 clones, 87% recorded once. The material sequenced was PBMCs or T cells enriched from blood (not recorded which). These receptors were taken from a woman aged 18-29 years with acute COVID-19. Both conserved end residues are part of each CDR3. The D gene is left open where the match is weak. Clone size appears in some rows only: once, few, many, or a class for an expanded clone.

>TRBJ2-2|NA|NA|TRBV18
TGTGCCAGCTCACCGGCGAGCAGGGGTGGCACCGGGGAGCTGTTTTTT
CASSPASRGGTGELFF
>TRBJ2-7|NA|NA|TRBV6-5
TGTGCCAGCAGGAGGGGGGGCTGGAATGACGAGCAGTACTTC
CASRRGGWNDEQYF
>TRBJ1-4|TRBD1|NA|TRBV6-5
TGTGCCAGCAGAGACAGGGAAACTGAAAAACTGTTTTTT
CASRDRETEKLFF
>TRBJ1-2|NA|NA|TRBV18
TGTGCCAGCTCAGAAGAGCCGCTGAGCGGCTACACCTTC
CASSEEPLSGYTF
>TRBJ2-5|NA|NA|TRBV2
TGTGCCAGCAGCAACTACTACGGCAGCCAAGAGACCCAGTACTTC
CASSNYYGSQETQYF
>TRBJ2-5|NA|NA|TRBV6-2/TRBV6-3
TGTGCCAGCAGTTACTCTGATCGATACTATCAAGAGACCCAGTACTTC
CASSYSDRYYQETQYF
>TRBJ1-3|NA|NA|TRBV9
TGTGCCAGCAGCGACAGTGACTCTGGAAACACCATATATTTT
CASSDSDSGNTIYF
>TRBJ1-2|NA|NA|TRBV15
TGTGCCACCAGCAGAAGCTCGCTTCATGGCTACACCTTC
CATSRSSLHGYTF
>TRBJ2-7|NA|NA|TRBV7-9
TGTGCCAGCAGCTCCGAGGGGGACTACGAGCAGTACTTC
CASSSEGDYEQYF
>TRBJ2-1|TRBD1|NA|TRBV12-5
TGTGCTAGTGGTTTGCTGACGGGACAGGGGGCATCAAATGAGCAGTTCTTC
CASGLLTGQGASNEQFF
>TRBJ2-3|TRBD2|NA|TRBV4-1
TGCGCCAGCAAACTAACAGCGGGAGGGCCAGTCGAAACAGATACGCAGTATTTT
CASKLTAGGPVETDTQYF
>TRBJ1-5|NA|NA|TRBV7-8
TGTGCCAGCAGCTTAACAGGCCTTGTTTATAGCAATCAGCCCCAGCATTTT
CASSLTGLVYSNQPQHF
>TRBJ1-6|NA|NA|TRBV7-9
TGTGCCAGCAGCTTTCAGGGATATTCACCCCTCCACTTT
CASSFQGYSPLHF
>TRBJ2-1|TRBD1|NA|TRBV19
TGTGCCAGTAGTATAACAGGGGGAGGCTATGAGCAGTTCTTC
CASSITGGGYEQFF
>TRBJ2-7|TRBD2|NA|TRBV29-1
TGCAGCGTGGGACTAGCGGGAGACGGCGAGCAGTACTTC
CSVGLAGDGEQYF
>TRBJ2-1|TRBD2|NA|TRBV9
TGTGCCAGCAGCTCCCTTAGCGGGGGGGCCTACAATGAGCAGTTCTTC
CASSSLSGGAYNEQFF
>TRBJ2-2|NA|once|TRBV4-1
TGCGCCAGCAGCCAAGTTCGGGCGCGGGGCACCGGGGAGCTGTTTTTT
CASSQVRARGTGELFF